Listed below are T cell receptor beta chains from one sample, sequenced in a study of T cells in Graves' hyperthyroidism and ophthalmopathy. TCRdb fed the multiplex PCR reads into MiXCR, producing one record per CDR3 protein. The sample lists approximately 630,000 distinct CDR3 sequences; 15% to 20% were seen once. Sequenced sample: blood. These receptors were taken from a woman aged 25 to 39 with Graves' hyperthyroidism. Each CDR3 is given with its conserved first and last residue. The D gene is left open where the match is weak. Clone size is not always given. Where it is, it says once, few, many or a class for expanded clones.

D,J,size,length,V,CDR3,DNA
NA,TRBJ2-1,many,14,TRBV30,CAWSVQDSYNEQFF,TGTGCCTGGAGTGTACAGGACAGTTACAATGAGCAGTTCTTC
NA,TRBJ1-5,NA,13,TRBV20-1,CSARDGGGAPAIF,TGCAGTGCTAGAGATGGGGGGGGAGCCCCAGCAATTTTT
NA,TRBJ2-1,NA,11,TRBV6-1,CASKAADEQFF,TGTGCCAGCAAGGCCGCCGATGAGCAGTTCTTC
NA,TRBJ1-2,many,14,TRBV11-2,CASSLERYNYGYTF,TGTGCCAGCAGCTTAGAACGGTACAACTATGGCTACACCTTC
TRBD2,TRBJ2-1,few,16,TRBV7-3,CASSLTFSGGRNEQFF,TGTGCCAGCAGCTTAACGTTTAGCGGGGGGCGGAATGAGCAGTTCTTC
NA,TRBJ2-1,NA,17,TRBV3-1,CASSPRGGVGSYNEQFF,TGTGCCAGCAGCCCCCGAGGGGGGGTTGGGTCCTACAATGAGCAGTTCTTC
NA,TRBJ1-3,NA,14,TRBV7-9,CASSYQVSGNTTYF,TGTGCCAGCAGCTACCAGGTCTCTGGAAACACCACATATTTT
NA,TRBJ2-5,many,14,TRBV2,CASSEESSGETQYF,TGTGCCAGCAGTGAAGAGAGTTCCGGAGAGACCCAGTACTTC
NA,TRBJ2-3,few,13,TRBV19,CASRDSVGDTQYF,TGTGCCAGTAGAGATTCGGTCGGAGATACGCAGTATTTT
NA,TRBJ2-5,few,14,TRBV5-6,CASSFRDSQETQYF,TGTGCCAGCAGCTTCCGGGACTCACAAGAGACCCAGTACTTC
NA,TRBJ2-1,few,12,TRBV19,CASSPRTSEQFF,TGTGCCAGTAGCCCTAGAACCTCCGAGCAGTTCTTC
NA,TRBJ2-7,few,14,TRBV5-1,CASSSGGKHSEQYF,TGCGCCAGCTCTAGTGGCGGGAAACACTCCGAGCAGTACTTC
NA,TRBJ2-7,NA,16,TRBV28,CASSQEPGLHIYEQYF,TGCGCCAGCAGCCAAGAACCGGGACTCCACATTTACGAGCAGTACTTC
NA,TRBJ1-2,many,15,TRBV18,CASSPTASNSNGYTF,TGTGCCAGCTCCCCAACAGCGTCAAACTCAAATGGCTACACCTTC
TRBD1,TRBJ1-3,once,18,TRBV27,CASSLHRDRVSSGNTIYF,TGTGCCAGCAGCCTCCACCGGGACAGGGTGTCCTCTGGAAACACCATATATTTT
NA,TRBJ1-2,NA,16,TRBV7-9,CASSPPGGASSYGYTF,TGTGCCAGCAGCCCTCCGGGAGGGGCCTCGTCCTATGGCTACACCTTC
NA,TRBJ2-6,NA,20,TRBV20-1,CSARDQARRQSPSGANVLTF,TGCAGTGCTAGAGATCAAGCTAGGAGACAGTCTCCCTCTGGGGCCAACGTCCTGACTTTC
NA,TRBJ2-7,many,15,TRBV7-9,CASSWSVSIPYEQYF,TGTGCCAGCAGCTGGAGTGTCTCCATCCCCTACGAGCAGTACTTC
NA,TRBJ1-5,NA,15,TRBV19,CASSSGTHSNQPQHF,TGTGCCAGTAGTTCAGGAACCCATAGCAATCAGCCCCAGCATTTT
NA,TRBJ2-7,NA,12,TRBV2,CASSTLEYEQYF,TGTGCCAGCAGCACCCTCGAGTACGAGCAGTACTTC
TRBD1,TRBJ2-2,many,14,TRBV5-1,CASSVDRLIGELFF,TGCGCCAGCAGCGTGGACAGGTTAATCGGGGAGCTGTTTTTT
NA,TRBJ2-5,many,14,TRBV3-1,CASSHARRMETQYF,TGTGCCAGCAGCCATGCCAGGCGGATGGAGACCCAGTACTTC
NA,TRBJ1-2,many,13,TRBV6-5,CASSYSEIYGYTF,TGTGCCAGCAGTTACTCGGAAATCTATGGCTACACCTTC
NA,TRBJ1-1,many,13,TRBV13,CASSRRENTEAFF,TGTGCCAGCAGCCGCCGGGAGAACACTGAAGCTTTCTTT
NA,TRBJ1-1,NA,14,TRBV7-9,CASSLGLSRPEAFF,TGTGCCAGCAGCTTAGGTCTCAGCCGTCCTGAAGCTTTCTTT
TRBD1,TRBJ2-1,many,13,TRBV28,CASSPTQTGEEFF,TGTGCCAGCAGTCCCACTCAGACAGGGGAAGAGTTCTTC
TRBD2,TRBJ2-7,many,13,TRBV2,CASSLSGRVEQYF,TGTGCCAGTTCACTTAGCGGGAGAGTCGAGCAGTACTTC
NA,TRBJ2-1,NA,15,TRBV20-1,CSAAGTQVLYNEQFF,TGCAGTGCTGCCGGGACCCAAGTCCTCTATAATGAGCAGTTCTTC
NA,TRBJ1-4,NA,13,TRBV30,CAWSVGRYEKLSF,TGTGCCTGGAGTGTAGGACGGTATGAAAAACTGTCTTTT
TRBD2,TRBJ2-1,NA,13,TRBV9,CASSARSGAEQFF,TGTGCCAGCAGCGCAAGGAGCGGGGCTGAGCAGTTCTTC
NA,TRBJ2-1,NA,14,TRBV4-1,CANSQGGEYNEQFF,TGCGCCAACAGCCAAGGAGGGGAATACAATGAGCAGTTCTTC
NA,TRBJ2-7,NA,14,TRBV28,CASSGPSHTYEQYF,TGTGCCAGCAGTGGCCCTAGCCATACCTACGAGCAGTACTTC
NA,TRBJ2-3,few,15,TRBV5-8,CASSLVGVVTDTQYF,TGTGCCAGCAGCTTGGTTGGCGTTGTCACAGATACGCAGTATTTT
NA,TRBJ2-1,NA,15,TRBV15,CATSRDSGNYNEQFF,TGTGCCACCAGCAGAGATAGCGGAAACTACAATGAGCAGTTCTTC
NA,TRBJ1-5,NA,14,TRBV18,CASSLGEGNQPQHF,TGTGCCAGCTCACTGGGGGAAGGTAATCAGCCCCAGCATTTT